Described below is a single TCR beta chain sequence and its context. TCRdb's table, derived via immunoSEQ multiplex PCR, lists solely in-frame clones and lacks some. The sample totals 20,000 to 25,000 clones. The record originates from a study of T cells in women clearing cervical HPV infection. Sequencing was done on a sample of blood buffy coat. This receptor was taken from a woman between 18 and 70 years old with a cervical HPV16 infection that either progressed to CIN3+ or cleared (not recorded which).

CDR3 in amino acids: CASKNAGTGAEQYF. CDR3 DNA (partial): TGTGCCAGCAAGAACGCCGGGACAGGGGCCGAG. V is TRBV2 and J is TRBJ2-7; 10 bases line up with TRBD1. The read terminates 3 residues ahead of where the CDR3 ends, so the germline J gene completes it. The CDR3 has 14 residues. With V trimmed by 7 bases and J by 6 bases, 9 bases remained unmatched. Germline lookup yields CDR1 SNHLY and CDR2 FYNNEI.